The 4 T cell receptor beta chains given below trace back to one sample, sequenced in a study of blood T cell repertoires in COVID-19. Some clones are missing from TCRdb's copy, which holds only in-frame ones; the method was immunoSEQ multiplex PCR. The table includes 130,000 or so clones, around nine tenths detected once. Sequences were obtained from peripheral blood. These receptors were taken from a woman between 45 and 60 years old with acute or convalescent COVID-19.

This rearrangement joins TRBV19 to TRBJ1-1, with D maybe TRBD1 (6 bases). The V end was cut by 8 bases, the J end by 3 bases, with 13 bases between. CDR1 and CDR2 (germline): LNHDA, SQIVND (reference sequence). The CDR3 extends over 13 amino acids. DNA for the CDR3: TGTGCCAGTTTGATCAGGGGCGACACTGAAGCTTTCTTT. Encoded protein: CASLIRGDTEAFF.

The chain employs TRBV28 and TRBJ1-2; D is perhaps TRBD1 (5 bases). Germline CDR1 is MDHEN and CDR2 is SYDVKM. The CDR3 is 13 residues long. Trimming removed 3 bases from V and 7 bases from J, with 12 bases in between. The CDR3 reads CASSLPGPIGYTF. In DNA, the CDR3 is TGTGCCAGCAGTTTGCCAGGGCCCATTGGCTACACCTTC.

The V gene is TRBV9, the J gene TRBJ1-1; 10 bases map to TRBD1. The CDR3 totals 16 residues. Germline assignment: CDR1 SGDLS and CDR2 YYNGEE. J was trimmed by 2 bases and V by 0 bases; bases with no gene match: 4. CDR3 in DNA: TGTGCCAGCAGCGTAGCTAGGGACAGGGGAAACACTGAAGCTTTCTTT. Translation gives CASSVARDRGNTEAFF.

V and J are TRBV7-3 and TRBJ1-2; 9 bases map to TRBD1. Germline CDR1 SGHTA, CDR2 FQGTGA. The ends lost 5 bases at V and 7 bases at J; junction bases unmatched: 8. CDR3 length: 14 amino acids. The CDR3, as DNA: TGTGCCAGCAGCCCCGGGACAGGGTTGGGTGGCTACACCTTC. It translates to CASSPGTGLGGYTF.